This T cell receptor beta chain comes out of a study of spatial heterogeneity in lung cancer. TCRdb passed the 5' RACE reads through MiXCR, listing each CDR3 protein once. The data contain approximately 500 distinct CDR3 sequences, approximately 15% of them singletons. This clonotype is medium-sized by share. Regarding time point: sample taken at primary tumor resection. The donors were about 72 patients with non-small cell lung cancer that was early-stage and untreated. The CDR3 consists of 16 residues. The germline V gene encodes CDR1 SNHLY and CDR2 FYNNEI. Losses at the gene ends were 1 base for V and 3 bases for J; bases not matched to a gene: 5.

The starting material was normal lung tissue next to the tumor, obtained at surgery. This clonotype was sampled from a male donor with early-stage non-small cell lung cancer. This chain links TRBV2 with TRBJ2-3, with 9 bases that match TRBD2. This CDR3 reads CASSEGTSVSTDTQYF. In DNA, the CDR3 is TGTGCCAGCAGTGAAGGGACTAGCGTGAGTACAGATACGCAGTATTTT.